These 3 T cell receptor beta chains were all obtained from the same sample, sequenced in a study of T cells in Graves' hyperthyroidism and ophthalmopathy. What was amplified from RNA transcripts were TCR beta CDR3 regions. HTBI primers were the set used in a first-round RT-PCR of the TCR CDR3. MiXCR, applied by TCRdb to the multiplex PCR reads, yields one record per CDR3 protein. The table records 660,000 or so distinct CDR3 sequences, around 21% of them present only once. Sequencing was performed on blood. These receptors were obtained from a man younger than 45 with Graves' ophthalmopathy.

The chain recombines TRBV29-1 with TRBJ2-2; no clear D gene. Trimming left V 5 bases short and J 1 base short, with 11 bases between. Germline assignment: CDR1 SQVTM and CDR2 ANQGSEA. The CDR3 loop spans 14 amino acids. The CDR3 coding sequence is TGCAGCGTTAGCGTTAGGTGGAACACCGGGGAGCTGTTTTTT. It is translated as CSVSVRWNTGELFF.

The chain uses TRBV3-1 and TRBJ1-2; tentatively, D is TRBD1 (6 bases). This CDR3 contains 15 residues. Between the trimmed V and J ends, which lost 0 bases and 5 bases, there was a span of 13 bases. Germline V CDR1 and CDR2: LGHDT, YNNKEL (reference sequence). CDR3 sequence: CASSQEGARGYGYTF. In DNA form, the CDR3 reads TGTGCCAGCAGCCAAGAGGGGGCGCGAGGTTATGGCTACACCTTC.

Only a few counts were recorded for this clonotype. The J gene is TRBJ2-2, the V gene TRBV6-5; TRBD2 agrees at 14 bases. The J segment lost 6 bases and the V segment lost 0 bases, leaving 3 bases of the junction unmatched. The germline V gene encodes CDR1 MNHEY and CDR2 SVGAGI. CDR3 size: 17 residues. This CDR3 reads CASSYSSTSGRAGELFF. The CDR3 DNA follows: TGTGCCAGCAGTTACTCCTCGACTAGCGGGAGGGCCGGGGAGCTGTTTTTT.